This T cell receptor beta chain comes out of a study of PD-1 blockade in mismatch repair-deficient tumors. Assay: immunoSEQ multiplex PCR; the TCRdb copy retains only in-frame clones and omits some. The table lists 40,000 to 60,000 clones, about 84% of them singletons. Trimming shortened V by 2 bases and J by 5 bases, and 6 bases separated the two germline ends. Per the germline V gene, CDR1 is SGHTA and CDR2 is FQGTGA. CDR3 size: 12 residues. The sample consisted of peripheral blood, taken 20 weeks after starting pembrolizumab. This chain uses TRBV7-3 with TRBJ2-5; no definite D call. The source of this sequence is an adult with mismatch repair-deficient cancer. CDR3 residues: CASSLSGETQYF. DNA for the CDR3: TGTGCCAGCAGCTTATCCGGGGAGACCCAGTACTTC.